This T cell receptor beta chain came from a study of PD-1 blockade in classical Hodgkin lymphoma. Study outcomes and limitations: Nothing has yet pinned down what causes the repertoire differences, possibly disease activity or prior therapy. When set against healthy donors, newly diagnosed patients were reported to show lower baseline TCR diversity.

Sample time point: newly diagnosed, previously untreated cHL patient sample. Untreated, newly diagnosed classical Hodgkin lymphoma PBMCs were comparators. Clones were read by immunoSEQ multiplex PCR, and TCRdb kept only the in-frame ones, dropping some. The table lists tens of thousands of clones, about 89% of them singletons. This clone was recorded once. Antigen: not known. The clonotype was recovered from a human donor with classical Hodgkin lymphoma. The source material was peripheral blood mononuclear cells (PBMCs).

The DNA of the CDR3 is TGCGCCAGCGGCAGGGATGAGACCCAGTACTTC. Protein sequence: CASGRDETQYF. The chain links TRBV5-1 to TRBJ2-5; tentative D call: TRBD1 (5 bases). The CDR3 is 11 residues long. V was shortened by 7 bases and J by 5 bases, with 9 bases between the two germline ends. Germline CDR1 is SGHRS and CDR2 is YFSETQ.